The 28 T cell receptor beta chains presented below share a single source sample, sequenced in a study of cytomegalovirus exposure and HLA in healthy donors (dated by TCRdb to 2016 to 2017). Libraries were built with the immunoSEQ multiplex PCR assay. For the multiplex PCR, a mixture combining 60 forward primers for TCR Vbeta segments and 13 reverse primers for TCR Jbeta segments was used. As stored in TCRdb, this immuneACCESS dataset retains in-frame rearrangements with V and J assigned. A fraction of the clones does not appear; measured against another copy, unresolved V genes explain less than half of the discrepancy, and the remainder lacks a known reason. The sample table records fewer than 200,000 clones; about 85% of these occur just once. Clones ranked in the top ten supply approximately 4.1% of the sample. Sequenced input: PBMCs. All receptors derive from a woman between 45 and 65 years old in good health and CMV-seropositive.

The chain has TRBV21-1 and TRBJ2-2; TRBD2 reflects the table's D call only, with no check against the DNA. TRBV21-1 corresponds to a pseudogene. This CDR3 region has 16 residues. DNA of the CDR3: TGTGCCAGCAGCAACCGCGGGAGGGCCGGGGACGGGGAGCTGTTTTTT. Its translation is CASSNRGRAGDGELFF.

The gene calls are TRBV18 and TRBJ1-5, with TRBD1 matching over 8 bases. The CDR3 consists of 17 residues. Germline trimming cut 2 bases from V and 0 bases from J; bases unmatched to any gene: 6. Germline V gives CDR1 KGHSH, CDR2 LQKENI. CDR3 bases: TGTGCCAGCTCACCATCGCCCGACAGGGGTAGCAATCAGCCCCAGCATTTT. Translation gives CASSPSPDRGSNQPQHF.

V usage is TRBV7-8 and J usage is TRBJ2-7; TRBD2 matches at 11 bases. The V and J ends lost 7 bases and 5 bases, in that order; junction bases with no gene match: 10. This CDR3 spans 15 amino acids. The V gene's germline CDR1 is SGHVS and CDR2 FQNEAQ. CDR3 DNA: TGTGCCAGCACCGGGACTAGCGGACGCCATAACGAGCAGTACTTC. The encoded protein is CASTGTSGRHNEQYF.

Only a few counts were recorded for this clone. A read error may account for a junction end that differs from germline. The chain has TRBV7-9 and TRBJ2-1, with 8 bases fitting TRBD2. The CDR3 sequence is 17 residues long. The germline V gene has CDR1 SEHNR and CDR2 FQNEAQ (reference sequence). The DNA for the CDR3 is TGTTCCAGCAGCTTAGCTCTAGCGGGTATGGACATTGATGAGCAGTTCTTC. This encodes CSSSLALAGMDIDEQFF. Full variable domain (rest looked up from reference TRBV7-9 and TRBJ2-1): DTGVSQNPRHKITKRGQNVTFRCDPISEHNRLYWYRQTLGQGPEFLTYFQNEAQLEKSRLLSDRFSAERPKGSFSTLEIQRTEQGDSAMYLCSSSLALAGMDIDEQFFGPGTRLTVL.

V gene TRBV7-8 combines with J gene TRBJ1-5; no clear D gene. Germline-derived CDR1 and CDR2 are SGHVS and FQNEAQ. The ends were cut back, 8 bases at V and 2 bases at J, with 10 bases in the middle. The CDR3 extends over 13 amino acids. CDR3 nucleotide sequence: TGTGCCAGCGCGCCCGGGGGCAATCAGCCCCAGCATTTT. This gives the protein CASAPGGNQPQHF. Variable domain in full (rest from reference TRBV7-8 and TRBJ1-5): GAGVSQSPRYKVAKRGQDVALRCDPISGHVSLFWYQQALGQGPEFLTYFQNEAQLDKSGLPSDRFFAERPEGSVSTLKIQRTQQEDSAVYLCASAPGGNQPQHFGDGTRLSIL.

This chain connects TRBV29-1 to TRBJ2-7; tentative D call: TRBD2 (6 bases). Looked up from germline, CDR1 is SQVTM and CDR2 is ANQGSEA. Deletions cut 6 bases from V and 1 base from J, with 10 bases between. CDR3 length: 12 residues. The CDR3 is CSVSGVSYEQYF. The CDR3 DNA reads TGCAGCGTCTCGGGGGTTTCCTACGAGCAGTACTTC.

Concerning this clone itself: An end of the junction does not agree with germline; a read error may underlie this. This chain's CDR3 is CSRRKAAYEQYF. CDR3 DNA: TGTTCCAGGAGGAAGGCGGCCTACGAGCAGTACTTC. The chain links TRBV28 to TRBJ2-7, with D possibly being TRBD2 (5 bases). The CDR3 length is 12 residues. The V gene's germline CDR1 is MDHEN and CDR2 SYDVKM.

J is TRBJ1-2 and V is TRBV10-2, with D perhaps TRBD1 (6 bases). From germline, CDR1 is WSHSY and CDR2 SAAADI. Trimming cost V 3 bases and J 8 bases, with 10 bases left between them. The CDR3 has 12 amino acids. The CDR3 nucleotides are TGCGCCAGCAGTGACTACAGGGACGGCTACACCTTC. Translating it yields CASSDYRDGYTF.

This clone was observed a few times. This rearrangement joins TRBV6-6 to TRBJ2-3; no definite D call. With 2 bases removed from V and 0 bases from J, the gap between germline ends came to 9 bases. From germline, CDR1 is MNHNY and CDR2 SVGAGI (reference sequence). This CDR3 is 15 amino acids long. This CDR3 is CASSYGISSTDTQYF. The DNA for the CDR3 is TGTGCCAGCAGTTACGGCATCTCTAGCACAGATACGCAGTATTTT.

The gene calls are TRBV16 and TRBJ1-1, with D uncertain. From germline, CDR1 is KGHSY and CDR2 FQNENV. Trimming took 6 bases from V and 0 from J, leaving 11 bases between them. The CDR3 sequence is 14 residues long. The DNA of the CDR3 is TGTGCCAGCAGTCCTCGCGCCCTGAACACTGAAGCTTTCTTT. As protein: CASSPRALNTEAFF.

The chain recombines TRBV4-2 with TRBJ2-7; perhaps TRBD1 as D (6 bases). The CDR3 runs 14 residues. The V end was cut by 4 bases, the J end by 0 bases, with 10 bases between. Germline V gene sequence: CDR1 LGHNA, CDR2 YNFKEQ. The CDR3 DNA reads as TGTGCCAGCAGCCCGGACAGTCGCTCCTACGAGCAGTACTTC. Amino acids: CASSPDSRSYEQYF.

The chain is built from TRBV5-1 and TRBJ2-5; TRBD2 agrees at 8 bases. The ends lost 4 bases at V and 5 bases at J; junction bases unmatched: 7. The CDR3 loop spans 14 amino acids. The germline V gene has CDR1 SGHRS and CDR2 YFSETQ. The CDR3 coding sequence is TGCGCCAGCAGCCCGTCGGGGGGGCGCGAGACCCAGTACTTC. Its protein is CASSPSGGRETQYF.

This rearrangement joins TRBV4-3 to TRBJ2-1; D unclear. Germline assignment: CDR1 LGHNA and CDR2 YSLEER. CDR3 length: 17 amino acids. Trimming stripped 4 bases from V and 1 base from J, with 17 bases between. In DNA form, the CDR3 reads TGCGCCAGCAGCCCCCGTACGTTCGCGGCGTCCTACAATGAGCAGTTCTTC. It specifies CASSPRTFAASYNEQFF.

V is TRBV9 and J is TRBJ2-1, with TRBD2 identical over 8 bases. CDR1 SGDLS and CDR2 YYNGEE come from the germline V gene. J was trimmed by 3 bases and V by 4 bases; bases with no gene match: 9. The CDR3 covers 16 residues. The CDR3 protein is CASSQPRGGLYNEQFF. The CDR3 bases are TGTGCCAGCAGCCAACCTCGCGGGGGGCTCTACAATGAGCAGTTCTTC.

This clone was detected only once. The V call is TRBV18, the J call TRBJ2-5, with D possibly matching TRBD1 (5 bases). CDR3 length equals 14 residues. Trimming took 0 bases from V and 1 from J, leaving 6 bases between them. In germline, CDR1 is KGHSH, CDR2 LQKENI. The CDR3 DNA reads as TGTGCCAGCTCACCACCGACAGCCCAAGAGACCCAGTACTTC. Translating it yields CASSPPTAQETQYF. Supplemented by reference TRBV18 and TRBJ2-5, the full variable domain reads NAGVMQNPRHLVRRRGQEARLRCSPMKGHSHVYWYRQLPEEGLKFMVYLQKENIIDESGMPKERFSAEFPKEGPSILRIQQVVRGDSAAYFCASSPPTAQETQYFGPGTRLLVL.

This clone was picked up a small number of times. The chain has TRBV23-1 and TRBJ2-2; TRBD1 matches 8 bases. TRBV23-1 is classed as an ORF, of uncertain function. The CDR3 runs 16 residues. V dropped 0 bases and J dropped 5; count of bases not matched to a gene: 5. CDR3: CASSQSDRTGTGELFF. DNA of the CDR3: TGCGCCAGCAGTCAATCAGACCGGACAGGGACCGGGGAGCTGTTTTTT.

The V call is TRBV10-3, the J call TRBJ2-3; maybe TRBD2 (5 bases). This CDR3 has 13 residues. V was clipped by 6 bases and J by 8 bases, with 15 bases between them. The germline V gene has CDR1 ENHRY and CDR2 SYGVKD. The chain's CDR3 is CAIREEVLVTQYF. The DNA of the CDR3 is TGTGCCATCAGGGAGGAGGTGTTAGTTACGCAGTATTTT.

This chain joins TRBV19 and TRBJ2-3; 10 nucleotides agree with TRBD2. CDR3 length: 15 amino acids. Germline lookup yields CDR1 LNHDA and CDR2 SQIVND (reference sequence). Trimming at V came to 4 bases and at J to 5 bases, leaving 6 bases not matched to a gene. This chain's CDR3 is CASSRLAGALDTQYF. CDR3 nucleotides: TGTGCCAGTAGTAGGCTAGCGGGGGCCTTAGATACGCAGTATTTT.

This clone was observed a single time. The chain combines TRBV21-1 with TRBJ2-1; the table gives TRBD1 as D, unverified against the DNA. TRBV21-1 is listed as a pseudogene. The CDR3 is 15 amino acids. DNA of the CDR3: TGTGCCAGCAGCAAACATGGTCCAGACTACAATGAGCAGTTCTTC. Its translation is CASSKHGPDYNEQFF.

The rearrangement joins TRBV7-9 to TRBJ2-3; TRBD2 agrees at 7 bases. The J segment lost 1 base and the V segment lost 2 bases, leaving 6 bases of the junction unmatched. Germline V CDR1 and CDR2: SEHNR, FQNEAQ (reference sequence). The CDR3 is 16 amino acids. The DNA of the CDR3 is TGTGCCAGCAGCTTATTCAGGACTAGACGCACAGATACGCAGTATTTT. It is translated as CASSLFRTRRTDTQYF.

The chain combines TRBV10-3 with TRBJ2-7; 7 nucleotides match TRBD2. The germline CDR1 and CDR2 sequences are ENHRY and SYGVKD. The ends lost 4 bases at V and 6 bases at J; junction bases unmatched: 9. The CDR3 contains 14 residues. This chain's CDR3 is CAISALAERGEQYF. The CDR3 DNA reads TGTGCCATCAGTGCCCTAGCGGAGAGGGGCGAGCAGTACTTC.

This chain links TRBV2 with TRBJ1-3; D gene uncertain. The V end was cut by 4 bases, the J end by 0 bases, with 7 bases between. Germline CDR1 SNHLY, CDR2 FYNNEI. The CDR3 is 14 residues long. The CDR3 DNA reads as TGTGCCAGCAGTGGCTTAGTCTCTGGAAACACCATATATTTT. Translating gives CASSGLVSGNTIYF.

A single count supports this clone. The gene calls are TRBV7-2 and TRBJ2-7; D is unresolved. In germline, CDR1 is SGHTA, CDR2 FQGNSA. The CDR3 sequence is 13 residues long. Trimming took 2 bases from V and 4 from J, leaving 9 bases between them. In DNA form, the CDR3 reads TGTGCCAGCAGCTTAACGTTGAGTTACGAGCAGTACTTC. This codes for CASSLTLSYEQYF.

This clone was found a few times. This chain links TRBV9 with TRBJ2-1; TRBD2 matches at 13 bases. Germline lookup yields CDR1 SGDLS and CDR2 YYNGEE. J was trimmed by 4 bases and V by 4 bases; bases with no gene match: 8. The CDR3 covers 17 residues. This CDR3 reads CASSSTSGGALYNEQFF. The CDR3, as DNA: TGTGCCAGCAGCTCCACTAGCGGGGGGGCCTTATACAATGAGCAGTTCTTC.

The CDR3: CAIRGTGAMDTEAFF. CDR3 DNA sequence: TGTGCCATCAGGGGGACAGGAGCCATGGACACTGAAGCTTTCTTT. The J gene is TRBJ1-1, the V gene TRBV10-3; 8 bases agree with TRBD1. Losses at the gene ends were 6 bases for V and 3 bases for J; bases not matched to a gene: 9. The CDR3 extends over 15 amino acids. Germline assignment: CDR1 ENHRY and CDR2 SYGVKD.

As for this clone: The same CDR3 also results from other DNA sequences found in this sample. The chain employs TRBV5-6 and TRBJ2-7; TRBD2 matches at 14 bases. CDR3 size: 18 residues. The junction had 5 bases not matched to a gene; V was cut back by 0 bases and J by 0 bases. From germline, CDR1 is SGHDT and CDR2 YYEEEE. CDR3 coding DNA: TGTGCCAGCAGCTTGGTGGGACTAGCGGGAGCCCACTCCTACGAGCAGTACTTC. Translating gives CASSLVGLAGAHSYEQYF.

The sample holds a few counts of this clone. The gene calls are TRBV9 and TRBJ1-3, with 10 positions matching TRBD1. The CDR3 is 16 amino acids. Germline trimming cut 8 bases from V and 0 bases from J; bases unmatched to any gene: 8. The V gene's germline CDR1 is SGDLS and CDR2 YYNGEE. CDR3 amino acids: CASTGTGVISGNTIYF. As DNA, the CDR3 is TGTGCCAGTACCGGGACAGGGGTGATCTCTGGAAACACCATATATTTT. The complete variable domain, with remaining parts taken from reference TRBV9 and TRBJ1-3, reads DSGVTQTPKHLITATGQRVTLRCSPRSGDLSVYWYQQSLDQGLQFLIQYYNGEERAKGNILERFSAQQFPDLHSELNLSSLELGDSALYFCASTGTGVISGNTIYFGEGSWLTVV.

The chain links TRBV28 to TRBJ2-5; D gene unclear. The CDR3 length is 13 residues. V shed 4 bases and J shed 5 bases, with 11 bases lying between them. Germline V lookup: CDR1 MDHEN, CDR2 SYDVKM. The CDR3: CASSSGALETQYF. In nucleotides, the CDR3 is TGTGCCAGCAGTTCCGGAGCCTTGGAGACCCAGTACTTC.